The 18 T cell receptor beta chains below all came from one sample that was sequenced in a study of T cell repertoires in cytomegalovirus infection. TCRdb re-derived calls from the reads in MiXCR, one entry per CDR3 protein. The sample includes 750,000 to 900,000 distinct CDR3 sequences, roughly 28% of them seen just once. What these receptors recognize is not known. The starting material was cultured CD8+ T cells from PBMCs, obtained from culture after CMV antigen stimulation. The receptor set was obtained from a human donor in good health (CMV status not recorded). Some clones in this sample may be carry-over from other donors' samples.

This clonotype has only a few counts. J is TRBJ2-3 and V is TRBV5-5; D call uncertain. The length of the CDR3 is 14 residues. The germline V and J ends were trimmed by 0 bases and 5 bases, with 10 bases remaining between them. The germline V gene encodes CDR1 SGHKS and CDR2 YYEKEE (reference sequence). CDR3 nucleotides: TGTGCCAGCAGCTTGGACCCATATGAAGATACGCAGTATTTT. Its protein is CASSLDPYEDTQYF.

The chain employs TRBV6-1 and TRBJ2-2; 9 bases match TRBD1. This CDR3 contains 14 residues. Per germline, CDR1 MNHNS and CDR2 SASEGT. Unmatched junction bases numbered 5, after V lost 7 bases and J lost 5 bases. CDR3 nucleotide sequence: TGTGCCAGCACCCGGACAGGGGAGACCGGGGAGCTGTTTTTT. It codes for CASTRTGETGELFF.

The sample holds a few counts of this clonotype. The chain employs TRBV7-9 and TRBJ2-7; tentative D call: TRBD1 (6 bases). Germline CDR1 and CDR2: SEHNR and FQNEAQ (reference sequence). V lost 1 base to trimming and J lost 4 bases, with 14 bases between them. The CDR3 runs to 15 residues. CDR3 sequence reads: CASSLGTEVFYEQYF. CDR3 DNA sequence: TGTGCCAGCAGCTTAGGGACAGAAGTCTTTTACGAGCAGTACTTC.

For the CDR3, the DNA is TGTGCCAGCAGCTTGGACCACGTGGTGGCCGGGGCAACGTGGGGGGCCAACGTCCTGACTTTC. Translated, it gives CASSLDHVVAGATWGANVLTF. The chain employs TRBV11-2 and TRBJ2-6, with D tentatively TRBD1 or TRBD2 (5 bases each). This CDR3 contains 21 residues. The V gene's germline CDR1 is SGHAT and CDR2 FQNNGV. The V and J ends lost 3 bases and 4 bases respectively, with 28 bases between them.

J is TRBJ2-7 and V is TRBV12-3 or TRBV12-4; D perhaps matches TRBD1 (6 bases). There are 12 residues in the CDR3. V lost 7 bases to trimming and J lost 1 base, with 8 bases between them. In DNA, the CDR3 is TGTGCCAGCACTACAGGGTCCTACGAGCAGTACTTC. Protein product: CASTTGSYEQYF.

The sample holds a few counts of this clonotype. V usage is TRBV6-5 and J usage is TRBJ1-1; D unclear. V was clipped by 6 bases and J by 0 bases, with 14 bases between them. This CDR3 spans 15 amino acids. Germline CDR1 and CDR2: MNHEY and SVGAGI. In nucleotides, the CDR3 is TGTGCCAGCAGCGTATTTCGAAGGTTGAACACTGAAGCTTTCTTT. It encodes CASSVFRRLNTEAFF.

This rearrangement joins TRBV12-3 or TRBV12-4 to TRBJ1-1; D is ambiguous. This CDR3 has 10 amino acids. Between the trimmed V and J ends, which lost 6 bases and 11 bases, there was a span of 10 bases. CDR3 residues: CASRGWAAFF. The CDR3 nucleotides read TGTGCCAGCAGGGGGTGGGCGGCTTTCTTT.

Many counts were recorded for this clonotype. The gene calls are TRBV7-6 and TRBJ1-1, with 7 bases lining up with TRBD1. From germline, CDR1 is SGHVS and CDR2 FNYEAQ. This CDR3 comprises 14 residues. V shed 4 bases, J shed 2 bases, and the junction held 4 bases outside the gene matches. Written as DNA, the CDR3 is TGTGCCAGCAGCTCGACAGGGTCCAACACTGAAGCTTTCTTT. It translates to CASSSTGSNTEAFF.

This clonotype showed up many times. The J gene is TRBJ2-6, the V gene TRBV11-3; D is unresolved. Germline V gene lookup returns CDR1 SGHNT and CDR2 YENEEA. The CDR3 sequence is 16 residues long. Trimming took 5 bases from V and 0 from J, leaving 11 bases between them. The CDR3 nucleotides are TGTGCCAGCAGCCCCAGGAAAGGCTCTGGGGCCAACGTCCTGACTTTC. Translating it yields CASSPRKGSGANVLTF.

V gene TRBV7-4 combines with J gene TRBJ1-4, with D unresolved. CDR1 is SGHVT and CDR2 is SQSDAQ in the germline V gene. The CDR3 is 13 amino acids. Trimming stripped 2 bases from V and 8 bases from J, with 9 bases between. CDR3 sequence reads: CASSLLQEEKLFF. The CDR3 DNA follows: TGTGCCAGCAGCTTACTTCAGGAGGAAAAACTGTTTTTT.

This clonotype was seen a handful of times. The chain carries TRBV6-1 and TRBJ2-2; possibly TRBD1 or TRBD2 for D (5 bases each). The CDR3 contains 14 residues. Trimming pared 2 bases from V and 7 bases from J, leaving 11 bases between. The germline CDR1 and CDR2 sequences are MNHNS and SASEGT. The CDR3, as DNA: TGTGCCAGCAGTGAATTGGGGGTCGACGGGGAGCTGTTTTTT. Its protein product is CASSELGVDGELFF.

J is TRBJ1-5 and V is TRBV27, with D maybe TRBD1 (5 bases). Trimming cost V 2 bases and J 4 bases, with 12 bases left between them. Germline loops: CDR1 MNHEY, CDR2 SMNVEV (reference sequence). The CDR3 totals 15 residues. The CDR3 protein is CASSLGAAANQPQHF. The CDR3 region has the DNA TGTGCCAGCAGTTTAGGGGCAGCCGCTAATCAGCCCCAGCATTTT.

A single count supports this clonotype. The chain has TRBV5-6 and TRBJ2-2; 8 nucleotides agree with TRBD1. This CDR3 has 16 residues. The ends lost 1 base at V and 4 bases at J; junction bases unmatched: 6. Per the germline V gene, CDR1 is SGHDT and CDR2 is YYEEEE. The CDR3 region is CASSLPGGLSTGELFF. The CDR3 DNA reads TGTGCCAGCAGCTTGCCAGGGGGCTTGTCCACCGGGGAGCTGTTTTTT.

The V and J genes are TRBV10-3 and TRBJ2-3; D is unresolved. The germline V gene encodes CDR1 ENHRY and CDR2 SYGVKD. There are 14 residues in the CDR3. V lost 7 bases and J 3 bases, leaving 14 bases between the germline ends. CDR3 sequence reads: CAINGPGKTDTQYF. The CDR3 DNA reads as TGTGCCATCAACGGGCCAGGAAAAACAGATACGCAGTATTTT.

V usage is TRBV27 and J usage is TRBJ2-2, with 7 nucleotides matching TRBD1. J lost 4 bases, V lost 6 bases, and 8 bases had no gene match. Germline V gives CDR1 MNHEY, CDR2 SMNVEV (reference sequence). CDR3 length: 15 residues. The DNA of the CDR3 is TGTGCCAGCAGCCCGACAGGGCCTCGCACCGGGGAGCTGTTTTTT. The encoded protein is CASSPTGPRTGELFF.

The V and J genes are TRBV20-1 and TRBJ1-2; tentative D call: TRBD1 (5 bases). CDR3 length equals 14 residues. The V end lost 5 bases, the J end lost 3 bases, and 16 bases lay between the germline ends. The germline gives CDR1 DFQATT, CDR2 SNEGSKA (reference sequence). CDR3 sequence reads: CSAPPHRWDYGYTF. The CDR3 DNA reads as TGCAGTGCTCCACCACACAGGTGGGACTATGGCTACACCTTC.

CDR3 protein: CSARDRAASYEQYV. The CDR3 DNA reads as TGCAGTGCTAGAGATCGAGCAGCCTCCTACGAGCAGTACGTC. The chain joins TRBV20-1 to TRBJ2-7; D not resolved. Germline V gives CDR1 DFQATT, CDR2 SNEGSKA (reference sequence). There are 14 residues in the CDR3. Trimming took off 0 bases at V and 0 bases at J, with 9 bases between the two ends.

The chain links TRBV10-2 to TRBJ2-3; tentatively, D is TRBD2 (6 bases). This CDR3 has 13 residues. Germline CDR1 WSHSY, CDR2 SAAADI. The V end lost 3 bases, the J end lost 6 bases, and 10 bases lay between the germline ends. The CDR3 sequence: CASSERGKDTQYF. The DNA of the CDR3 is TGCGCCAGCAGTGAACGGGGGAAGGATACGCAGTATTTT.